The clone carrying this T cell receptor (beta chain) was found a few times. What it recognizes is unknown. Stem cell-like memory, regulatory, central memory and naive CD4+ cells were sorted via CD45RO/CCR7/CD25/CD127/CD95/CD27. The entry originates in a study of beta chain features in type 1 diabetes. For the study at large: The patients were much like the healthy donors in age, gender and cell yields. Study-wide findings and caveats: The study found moderately but significantly shorter TCRB CDR3s in all four CD4+ subsets of Type 1 diabetes patients. In these data, an HLA type influence on TCRB rearrangement remained unresolved.

Sequenced material consisted of expressed TCRB transcripts (all of the isolated RNA was reverse transcribed). Samples of naive, central memory and regulatory T cells yielded a mean of about 3.8 million reads. Generated by immunoSEQ multiplex PCR, the TCRdb table keeps only in-frame clones and is missing some. Of about 240,000 clones detected, around 14% appear once; the ten largest clones hold 0.015% to 0.02%. This TCR was sampled from a man aged 30-40 years with type 1 diabetes. The specimen sequenced was naive CD4+ T cells from blood.

CDR3 sequence (DNA): TGTGCCACCAGCAGAGATCCGGGAGATACGCAGTATTTT. Its protein is CATSRDPGDTQYF. This chain uses TRBV15 with TRBJ2-3, with unresolved D. Per germline, CDR1 LNHNV and CDR2 YYDKDF (reference sequence). The V and J ends lost 0 bases and 5 bases respectively, with 6 bases between them. This CDR3 is built from 13 residues.